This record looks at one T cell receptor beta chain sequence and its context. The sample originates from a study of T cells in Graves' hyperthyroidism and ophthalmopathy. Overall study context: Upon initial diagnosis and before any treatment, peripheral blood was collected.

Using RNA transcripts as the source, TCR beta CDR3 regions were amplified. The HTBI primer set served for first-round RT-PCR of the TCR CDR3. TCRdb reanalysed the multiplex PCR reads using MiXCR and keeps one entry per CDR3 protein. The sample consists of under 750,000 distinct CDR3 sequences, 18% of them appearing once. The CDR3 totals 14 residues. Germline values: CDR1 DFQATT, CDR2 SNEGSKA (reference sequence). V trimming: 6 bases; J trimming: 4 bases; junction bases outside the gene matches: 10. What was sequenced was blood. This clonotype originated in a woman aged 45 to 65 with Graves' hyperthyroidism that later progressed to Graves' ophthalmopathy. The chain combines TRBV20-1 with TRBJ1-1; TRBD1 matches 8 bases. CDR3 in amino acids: CSAPTLQGGTEAFF. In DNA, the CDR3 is TGCAGTGCCCCAACCCTACAGGGGGGCACTGAAGCTTTCTTT.